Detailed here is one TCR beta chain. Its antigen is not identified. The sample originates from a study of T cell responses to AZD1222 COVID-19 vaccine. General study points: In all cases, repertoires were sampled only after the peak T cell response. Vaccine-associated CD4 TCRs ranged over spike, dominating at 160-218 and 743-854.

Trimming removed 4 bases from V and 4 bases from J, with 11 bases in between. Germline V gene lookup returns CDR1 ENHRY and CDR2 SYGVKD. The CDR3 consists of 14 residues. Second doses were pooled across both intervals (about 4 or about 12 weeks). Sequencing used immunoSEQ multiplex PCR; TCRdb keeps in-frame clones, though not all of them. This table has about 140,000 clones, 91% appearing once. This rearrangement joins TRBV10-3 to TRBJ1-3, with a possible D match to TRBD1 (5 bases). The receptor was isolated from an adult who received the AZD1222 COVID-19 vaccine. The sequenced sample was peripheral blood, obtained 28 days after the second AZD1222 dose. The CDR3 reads CAISVGGAGNTIYF. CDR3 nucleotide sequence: TGTGCCATCAGTGTCGGTGGGGCAGGAAACACCATATATTTT.